The present entry profiles one T cell receptor beta chain with its context. Treatment meaning: about 20 received Ad26.COV2.S at low or high dose, single or two shots; about 5 received placebo; per-sample allocation not given. Collection of the samples took place on day 63 after the first injection of vaccine or placebo. Measured with immunoSEQ multiplex PCR; TCRdb has only the in-frame clones, and not every one. The table has about 400,000 clones, 83% seen once; the top ten hold about 7.4%. This sample is drawn from a study of Ad26.COV2.S vaccination and SARS-CoV-2 variants. The sequencing here drew on peripheral blood, taken in a trial of Ad26.COV2.S vaccine versus placebo. This clonotype was sampled from a person between 18 and 59 years old who received the Ad26.COV2.S COVID-19 vaccine or a placebo.

The CDR3 loop reads CASSQRGLAERGTQYF. CDR3 coding DNA: TGTGCCAGCAGCCAGCGGGGACTAGCCGAGAGGGGGACCCAGTACTTC. The V and J genes are TRBV11-3 and TRBJ2-5, with 9 bases matching TRBD2. The junction had 14 bases not matched to a gene; V was cut back by 5 bases and J by 7 bases. Germline lookup yields CDR1 SGHNT and CDR2 YENEEA. This CDR3 comprises 16 residues.